The 27 T cell receptor beta chains below come from one sample, sequenced in a study of preoperative IRX-2 immunotherapy in early breast cancer. Described treatment: preoperative locoregional IRX-2 cytokine immunotherapy. The repertoire was sequenced with immunoSEQ multiplex PCR; TCRdb's copy has only in-frame clones and lacks some. Of 40,000 or so clones listed, about 95% are singletons. This specimen was tumor tissue, taken after IRX-2 immunotherapy. These receptor sequences come from a human donor with breast cancer.

The chain recombines TRBV7-8 with TRBJ2-7, with TRBD1 matching 8 bases. CDR1 SGHVS and CDR2 FQNEAQ come from the germline V gene. This CDR3 is 15 amino acids long. The ends lost 2 bases at V and 3 bases at J; junction bases unmatched: 6. The CDR3 spells CASSLFPGGVYEQYF. In DNA, the CDR3 is TGTGCCAGCAGCTTATTCCCAGGGGGCGTCTACGAGCAGTACTTC.

In DNA, the CDR3 is TGTGCCAGCTCACCGACCGTCCCCGGACACAATGAGCAGTTCTTC. This codes for CASSPTVPGHNEQFF. The chain uses TRBV18 and TRBJ2-1; D gene unclear. The V and J ends lost 3 bases and 5 bases respectively, with 14 bases between them. The CDR3 contains 15 residues. Germline lookup yields CDR1 KGHSH and CDR2 LQKENI.

The chain carries TRBV28 and TRBJ2-7; D may correspond to TRBD1 or TRBD2 (5 bases each). CDR1 is MDHEN, CDR2 SYDVKM, per germline. V lost 4 bases and J lost 0, with 25 bases in between. The CDR3 totals 19 residues. The CDR3 here is CASSSYALGRGPFSYEQYF. In nucleotides, the CDR3 is TGTGCCAGCAGTTCGTATGCCTTAGGCCGGGGACCGTTCTCCTACGAGCAGTACTTC.

The chain combines TRBV6-4 with TRBJ2-2; tentative D call: TRBD1 (5 bases). Germline CDR1 and CDR2: MRHNA and SNTAGT. Trimming left V 6 bases short and J 0 bases short, with 8 bases between. The CDR3 is 14 amino acids. The DNA of the CDR3 is TGTGCCAGCAGAACAGGCCCGAACACCGGGGAGCTGTTTTTT. Translated: CASRTGPNTGELFF.

This chain connects TRBV18 to TRBJ1-4; 7 nucleotides align to TRBD1. Germline V gene data show CDR1 as KGHSH and CDR2 as LQKENI. The CDR3 is 15 residues long. The J segment lost 5 bases and the V segment lost 2 bases, leaving 5 bases of the junction unmatched. The DNA of the CDR3 is TGTGCCAGCTCACCAGTAACCAGGGGGAATGAAAAACTGTTTTTT. Protein sequence: CASSPVTRGNEKLFF.

V is TRBV15 and J is TRBJ1-2; 10 bases fit TRBD1. The CDR3 totals 19 residues. J lost 3 bases, V lost 0 bases, and 13 bases had no gene match. Germline values: CDR1 LNHNV, CDR2 YYDKDF (reference sequence). Written as DNA, the CDR3 is TGTGCCACCAGCAGAGATGAGGTTTCCTGGGGACAGGGGTACTATGGCTACACCTTC. Translation: CATSRDEVSWGQGYYGYTF.

This clone was recorded once. The genes are TRBV9 and TRBJ1-1, with 7 nucleotides matching TRBD1. The germline V gene has CDR1 SGDLS and CDR2 YYNGEE. V shed 5 bases and J 4 bases; nucleotides not matched to a gene: 8. This CDR3 has 14 amino acids. In nucleotides, the CDR3 is TGTGCCAGCAGGGCTACAGGGGCGGGCACTGAAGCTTTCTTT. It is translated as CASRATGAGTEAFF.

The chain uses TRBV4-1 and TRBJ2-7, with 7 bases that match TRBD1. This CDR3 comprises 16 residues. The V and J ends lost 0 bases and 2 bases, in that order; junction bases with no gene match: 7. In germline, CDR1 is MGHRA, CDR2 YSYEKL. CDR3 nucleotides: TGCGCCAGCAGCCAAGACCCCGGGACAGCTACCTACGAGCAGTACTTC. This codes for CASSQDPGTATYEQYF.

Here the CDR3 DNA reads TGTGCCAGCAGCTCGACCAGAACTAGCGGTATGGGCGAGCAGTACTTC. Translation gives CASSSTRTSGMGEQYF. This chain connects TRBV5-4 to TRBJ2-7, with 8 positions matching TRBD2. This CDR3 has 16 amino acids. The junction had 14 bases not matched to a gene; V was cut back by 3 bases and J by 6 bases. The germline V gene has CDR1 SGHNT and CDR2 YYREEE (reference sequence).

This clone was recorded once. The chain has TRBV5-1 and TRBJ1-3; D uncertain. Trimming pared 2 bases from V and 2 bases from J, leaving 8 bases between. This CDR3 comprises 14 residues. In germline, CDR1 is SGHRS, CDR2 YFSETQ. Written as DNA, the CDR3 is TGCGCCAGCAGCTTATACGGGGCTGGAAACACCATATATTTT. Protein: CASSLYGAGNTIYF.

The chain is built from TRBV7-9 and TRBJ2-3; the D gene could be TRBD1 or TRBD2 (6 bases each). Germline assignment: CDR1 SEHNR and CDR2 FQNEAQ (reference sequence). The germline V and J ends were trimmed by 7 bases and 3 bases, with 20 bases remaining between them. The CDR3 consists of 16 residues. The CDR3 sequence is CASTVFEGGKTDTQYF. The CDR3 bases are TGTGCCAGCACCGTTTTCGAAGGGGGGAAGACAGATACGCAGTATTTT. Full variable domain (remainder filled in from reference TRBV7-9 and TRBJ2-3): DTGVSQNPRHKITKRGQNVTFRCDPISEHNRLYWYRQTLGQGPEFLTYFQNEAQLEKSRLLSDRFSAERPKGSFSTLEIQRTEQGDSAMYLCASTVFEGGKTDTQYFGPGTRLTVL.

This rearrangement joins TRBV28 to TRBJ2-4, with TRBD2 as a possible D gene (7 bases). Germline assignment: CDR1 MDHEN and CDR2 SYDVKM. The CDR3 spans 16 residues. Trimming removed 4 bases from V and 0 bases from J, with 13 bases in between. CDR3 DNA: TGTGCCAGCAGTTCGTGGGGGGGCACAGCCAAAAACATTCAGTACTTC. Its protein product is CASSSWGGTAKNIQYF.

V is TRBV6-6 and J is TRBJ1-2; D remains ambiguous. CDR1 is MNHNY and CDR2 is SVGAGI in the germline V gene (reference sequence). CDR3 length: 14 amino acids. Between the trimmed V and J ends, which lost 2 bases and 4 bases, there was a span of 11 bases. CDR3 amino acids: CASSYAPSRYGYTF. CDR3 in DNA: TGTGCCAGCAGTTACGCCCCATCCCGCTATGGCTACACCTTC.

This clone occurred once. The genes are TRBV7-6 and TRBJ2-7; D is unresolved. The V end was cut by 2 bases, the J end by 3 bases, with 8 bases between. This CDR3 has 13 amino acids. The germline gives CDR1 SGHVS, CDR2 FNYEAQ. CDR3 sequence reads: CASSLNVDYEQYF. The CDR3 nucleotides are TGTGCCAGCAGCTTAAACGTGGACTACGAGCAGTACTTC.

The chain carries TRBV18 and TRBJ2-7, with D tentatively TRBD1 or TRBD2 (5 bases each). V lost 6 bases to trimming and J lost 6 bases, with 12 bases between them. The CDR3 spans 12 residues. Germline assignment: CDR1 KGHSH and CDR2 LQKENI. CDR3 loop: CASSGTAVEQYF. DNA for the CDR3: TGTGCCAGCTCGGGGACGGCTGTCGAGCAGTACTTC.

This sequence joins TRBV7-9 and TRBJ1-4; 7 bases agree with TRBD1. The CDR3 loop spans 16 amino acids. Per the germline V gene, CDR1 is SEHNR and CDR2 is FQNEAQ (reference sequence). The V and J ends lost 5 bases and 3 bases, in that order; junction bases with no gene match: 9. The CDR3 DNA reads TGTGCCAGCAGCCCGACAGGGTACGGATCTAATGAAAAACTGTTTTTT. Translating gives CASSPTGYGSNEKLFF.

The V and J genes are TRBV5-6 and TRBJ2-1; TRBD1 aligns across 8 bases. The CDR3 runs to 14 residues. The V segment lost 4 bases and the J segment 3 bases; nucleotides outside the gene matches: 3. Germline V lookup: CDR1 SGHDT, CDR2 YYEEEE. In DNA form, the CDR3 reads TGTGCCAGCAGCACGGGACAGGTCTACAATGAGCAGTTCTTC. Translating it yields CASSTGQVYNEQFF.

V and J are TRBV28 and TRBJ2-7, with D perhaps matching TRBD2 (6 bases). V shed 8 bases and J shed 4 bases, with 18 bases lying between them. The CDR3 consists of 14 residues. Looked up from germline, CDR1 is MDHEN and CDR2 is SYDVKM. The CDR3 protein is CASLARGTLYEQYF. The CDR3 coding sequence is TGTGCCAGCCTGGCTCGGGGGACCCTGTACGAGCAGTACTTC.

This chain uses TRBV5-1 with TRBJ2-5; D gene unclear. The CDR3 spans 13 residues. Trimming shortened V by 4 bases and J by 9 bases, and 16 bases separated the two germline ends. The V gene's germline CDR1 is SGHRS and CDR2 YFSETQ. The CDR3 reads CASSQTPEGAQYF. CDR3 in DNA: TGCGCCAGCAGCCAGACTCCCGAAGGAGCCCAGTACTTC.

DNA for the CDR3: TGTGCCAGCAGTTCAGCGGCCATATTTTACGAGCAGTACTTC. The encoded protein is CASSSAAIFYEQYF. This rearrangement joins TRBV28 to TRBJ2-7; D perhaps matches TRBD2 (5 bases). The CDR3 is 14 residues long. Trimming left V 4 bases short and J 4 bases short, with 14 bases between. In germline, CDR1 is MDHEN, CDR2 SYDVKM.

The V and J genes are TRBV4-1 and TRBJ2-3, with TRBD2 identical over 10 bases. Germline V lookup: CDR1 MGHRA, CDR2 YSYEKL. The CDR3 totals 17 residues. The trim removed 4 bases at V and 2 bases at J, leaving 9 bases unmatched. CDR3 residues: CASSLYPLAGATDTQYF. CDR3 nucleotides: TGCGCCAGCAGCCTATACCCCCTAGCGGGGGCCACAGATACGCAGTATTTT.

The V call is TRBV19, the J call TRBJ2-7; D perhaps matches TRBD1 (5 bases). In germline, CDR1 is LNHDA, CDR2 SQIVND (reference sequence). The CDR3 totals 14 residues. Between the trimmed V and J ends, which lost 10 bases and 0 bases, there was a span of 16 bases. The CDR3 here is CATRGGQDSYEQYF. The CDR3 nucleotides are TGTGCCACAAGGGGTGGGCAGGACTCCTACGAGCAGTACTTC.

The rearrangement uses TRBV19 and TRBJ1-1; the D is unclear. The length of the CDR3 is 14 residues. Germline V gene lookup returns CDR1 LNHDA and CDR2 SQIVND (reference sequence). Trimming left V 4 bases short and J 4 bases short, with 13 bases between. Here the CDR3 DNA reads TGTGCCAGTAGTACGCCAGGATCGGCCACTGAAGCTTTCTTT. Encoded protein: CASSTPGSATEAFF.

This rearrangement joins TRBV7-2 to TRBJ2-5; possibly TRBD2 for D (6 bases). The CDR3 has 15 amino acids. Germline assignment: CDR1 SGHTA and CDR2 FQGNSA. The germline V and J ends were trimmed by 1 base and 5 bases, with 14 bases remaining between them. The CDR3 loop reads CASSLEYSREETQYF. CDR3 nucleotides: TGTGCCAGCAGCTTAGAATACAGCCGGGAGGAGACCCAGTACTTC.

The genes are TRBV9 and TRBJ1-2, with D perhaps TRBD1 (5 bases). Looked up from germline, CDR1 is SGDLS and CDR2 is YYNGEE. The CDR3 length is 15 residues. Trimming removed 2 bases from V and 4 bases from J, with 15 bases in between. The CDR3 here is CASSVGDSTSYGYTF. For the CDR3, the DNA is TGTGCCAGCAGCGTTGGGGACTCAACCTCCTATGGCTACACCTTC.

The chain has TRBV28 and TRBJ1-6; weak D call: TRBD1 (6 bases). CDR1 and CDR2 from the germline V gene are MDHEN and SYDVKM. The CDR3 runs 15 residues. V was clipped by 7 bases and J by 5 bases, with 15 bases between them. The CDR3 spells CASTERGSNNSPLHF. The CDR3 bases are TGTGCCAGCACTGAGAGGGGGTCTAATAATTCACCCCTCCACTTT.

Here the CDR3 reads CASSQEGRPSTGNTIYF. In DNA form, the CDR3 reads TGCGCCAGCAGCCAAGAGGGACGGCCGAGCACTGGAAACACCATATATTTT. J is TRBJ1-3 and V is TRBV4-1; D perhaps matches TRBD1 (5 bases). This CDR3 is 17 amino acids long. The V gene lost 0 bases and the J gene lost 2 bases, with 14 bases spanning the gap. In germline, CDR1 is MGHRA, CDR2 YSYEKL.